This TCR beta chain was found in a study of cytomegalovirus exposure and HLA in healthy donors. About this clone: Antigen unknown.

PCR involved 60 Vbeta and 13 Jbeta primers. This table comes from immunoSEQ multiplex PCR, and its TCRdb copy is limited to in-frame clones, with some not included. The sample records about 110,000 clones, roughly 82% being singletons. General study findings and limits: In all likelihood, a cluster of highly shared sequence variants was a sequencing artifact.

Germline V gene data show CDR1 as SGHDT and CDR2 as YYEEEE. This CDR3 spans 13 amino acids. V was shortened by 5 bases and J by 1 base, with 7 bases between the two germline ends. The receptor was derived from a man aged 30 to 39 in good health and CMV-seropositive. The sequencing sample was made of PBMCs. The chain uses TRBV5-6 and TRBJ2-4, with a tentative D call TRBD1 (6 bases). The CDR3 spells CASSTGAKNIQYF. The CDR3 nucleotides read TGTGCCAGCAGTACAGGGGCCAAAAACATTCAGTACTTC.